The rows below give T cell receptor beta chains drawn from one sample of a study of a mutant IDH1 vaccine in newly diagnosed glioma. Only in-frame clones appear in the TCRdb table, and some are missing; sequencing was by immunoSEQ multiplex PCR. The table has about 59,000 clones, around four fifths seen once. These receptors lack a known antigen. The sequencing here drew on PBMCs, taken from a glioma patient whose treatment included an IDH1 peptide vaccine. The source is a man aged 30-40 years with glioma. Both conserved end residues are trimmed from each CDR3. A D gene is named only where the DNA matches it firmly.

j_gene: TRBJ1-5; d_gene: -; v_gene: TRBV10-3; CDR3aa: AISGGSSNQPQH
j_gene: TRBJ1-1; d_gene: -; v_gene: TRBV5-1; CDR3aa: ASTTDWLNTEAF
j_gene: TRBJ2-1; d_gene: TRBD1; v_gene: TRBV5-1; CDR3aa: ASSQTPGTGEHEQF
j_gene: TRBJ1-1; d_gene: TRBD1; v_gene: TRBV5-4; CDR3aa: ASSFRDRGAF
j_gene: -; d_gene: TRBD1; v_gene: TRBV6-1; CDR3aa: ASSTDRGIQYEQY
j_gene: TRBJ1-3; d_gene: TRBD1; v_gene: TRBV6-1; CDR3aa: ASSEATGSGNTIY
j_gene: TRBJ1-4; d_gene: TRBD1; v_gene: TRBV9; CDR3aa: ASSVQGAQNEKLF
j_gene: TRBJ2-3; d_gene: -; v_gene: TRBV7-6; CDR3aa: ASSRKVNTDTQY
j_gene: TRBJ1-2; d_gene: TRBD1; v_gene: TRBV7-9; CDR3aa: ASSLGQGHYGYT
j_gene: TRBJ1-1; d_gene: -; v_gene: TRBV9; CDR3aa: ASSVGTANTEAF
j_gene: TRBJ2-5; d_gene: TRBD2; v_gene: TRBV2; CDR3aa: ASSQTSGGETQY
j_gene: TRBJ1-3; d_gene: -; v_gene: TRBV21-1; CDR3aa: ASSFTSRVREDGNTIY
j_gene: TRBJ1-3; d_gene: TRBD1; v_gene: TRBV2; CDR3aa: ASSPRRTGGSLLVGNTIY
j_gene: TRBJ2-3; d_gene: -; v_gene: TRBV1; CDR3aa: TSSQGTGGGDTQY
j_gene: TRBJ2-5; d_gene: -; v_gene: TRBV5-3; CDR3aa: ATPRQLETQY
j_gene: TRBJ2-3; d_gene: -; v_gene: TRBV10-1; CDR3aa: ASSEDNPPTDTQY
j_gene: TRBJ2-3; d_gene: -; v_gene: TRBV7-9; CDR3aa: ASSEGRYGSTDTQY
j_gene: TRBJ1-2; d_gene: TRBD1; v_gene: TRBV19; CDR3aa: ASSMFPGQSVYGYT
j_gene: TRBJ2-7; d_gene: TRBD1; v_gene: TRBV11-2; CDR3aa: ASSLGTEKTYEQY
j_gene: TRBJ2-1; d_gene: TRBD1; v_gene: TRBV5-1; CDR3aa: ASSLGQGANRHEQF
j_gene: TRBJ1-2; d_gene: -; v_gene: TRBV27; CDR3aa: ASSYTNYGYT
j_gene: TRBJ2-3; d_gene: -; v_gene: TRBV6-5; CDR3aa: ASSYRRTDTQY
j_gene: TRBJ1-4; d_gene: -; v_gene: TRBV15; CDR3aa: ATRRAGRDEKLF
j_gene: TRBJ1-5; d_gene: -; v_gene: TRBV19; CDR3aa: ASAPFNIVGAQGIFQH
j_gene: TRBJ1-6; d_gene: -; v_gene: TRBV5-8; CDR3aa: ASSFGRYNSPLH
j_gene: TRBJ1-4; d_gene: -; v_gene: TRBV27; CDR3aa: ASTFLAEKTV
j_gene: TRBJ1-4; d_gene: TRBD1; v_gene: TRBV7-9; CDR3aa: ASSTRQGAVEKLF
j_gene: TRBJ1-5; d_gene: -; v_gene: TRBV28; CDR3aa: ASGFSTLGGNQPQH
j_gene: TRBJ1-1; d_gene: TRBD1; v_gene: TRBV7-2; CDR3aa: ASSLWQGAIAAF
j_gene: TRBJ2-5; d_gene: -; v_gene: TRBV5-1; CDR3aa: ASSLDFVGETQY
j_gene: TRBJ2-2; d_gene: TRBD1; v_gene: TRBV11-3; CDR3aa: ASSLWTGEDGELF
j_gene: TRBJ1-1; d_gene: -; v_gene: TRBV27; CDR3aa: ASSTSDRNTEAF
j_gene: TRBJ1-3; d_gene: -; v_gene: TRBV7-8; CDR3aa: ASGGTPSGNTIY
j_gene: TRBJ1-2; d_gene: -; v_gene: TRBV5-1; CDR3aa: ASSLGRVSYGYT
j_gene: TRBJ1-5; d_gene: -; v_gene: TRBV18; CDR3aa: ASSSNGNQPQH
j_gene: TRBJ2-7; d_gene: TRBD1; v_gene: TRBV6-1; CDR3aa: AIWTGEAYEQY
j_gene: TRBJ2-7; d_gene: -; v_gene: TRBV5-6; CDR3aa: ASSLGTSSYEQY
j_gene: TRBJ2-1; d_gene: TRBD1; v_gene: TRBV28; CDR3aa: ASSLRQGSNEQF
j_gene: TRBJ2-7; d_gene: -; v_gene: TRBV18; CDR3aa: ASSPPGQNYEQY
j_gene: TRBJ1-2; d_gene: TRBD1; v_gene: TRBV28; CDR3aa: ASRPSDRFTYGYT
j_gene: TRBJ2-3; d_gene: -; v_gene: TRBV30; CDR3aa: AWGGEVITDTQY
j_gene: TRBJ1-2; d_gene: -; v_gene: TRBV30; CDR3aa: AWKKGFGGYT
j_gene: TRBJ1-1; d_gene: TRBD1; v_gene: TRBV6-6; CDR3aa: ASSRTEQGFTEAF
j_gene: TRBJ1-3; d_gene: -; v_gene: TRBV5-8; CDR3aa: ASSLGLYSGNTIY
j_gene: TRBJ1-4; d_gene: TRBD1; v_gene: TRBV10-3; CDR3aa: AISEGDRGVVREKLF
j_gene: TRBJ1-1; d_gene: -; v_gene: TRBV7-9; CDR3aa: ASSHDSRLNTEAF
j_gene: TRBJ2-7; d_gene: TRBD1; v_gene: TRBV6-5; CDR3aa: ASRQGFTSYEQY
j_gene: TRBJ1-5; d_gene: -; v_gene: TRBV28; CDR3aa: ASSFQAGVSNQPQH
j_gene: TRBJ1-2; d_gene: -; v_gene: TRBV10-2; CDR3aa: ASSGSTGSYGYT
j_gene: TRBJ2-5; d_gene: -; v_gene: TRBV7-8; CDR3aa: ASSLRGAETQY
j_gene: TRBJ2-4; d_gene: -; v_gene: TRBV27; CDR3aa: ASSSGIAKNIQY
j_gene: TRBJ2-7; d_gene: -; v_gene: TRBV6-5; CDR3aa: ASSYLGTLPSYEQY
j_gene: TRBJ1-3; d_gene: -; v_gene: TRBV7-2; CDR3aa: ASTEGPFPSPGNTIY
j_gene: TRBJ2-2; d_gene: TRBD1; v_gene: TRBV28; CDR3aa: ASSLFRGSTGELF
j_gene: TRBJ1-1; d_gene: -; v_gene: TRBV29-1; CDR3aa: SVGRGRNTEAF
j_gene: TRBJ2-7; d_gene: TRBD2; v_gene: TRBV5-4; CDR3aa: ASSRTREVYEQY
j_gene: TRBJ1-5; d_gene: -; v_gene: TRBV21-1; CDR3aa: ASSKYDREKGNQPQH
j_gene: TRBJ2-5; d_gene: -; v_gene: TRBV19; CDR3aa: ASSIHQGLYETQY
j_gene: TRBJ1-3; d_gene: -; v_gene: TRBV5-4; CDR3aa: ASSLGPGKDSGNTIY
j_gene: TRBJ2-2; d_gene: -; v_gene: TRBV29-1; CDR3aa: SVHSRGDGTGELF